This T cell receptor (beta chain) was recorded in a study of blood T cell repertoires in COVID-19. At the level of the study: Collection of acute and convalescent COVID-19 samples took place in the United States, Italy and Spain. Sources were T cells, B-cell-depleted T cells, or PBMCs; the material itself was cDNA or gDNA.

V shed 6 bases, J shed 2 bases, and the junction held 4 bases outside the gene matches. Germline V CDR1 and CDR2: WSHSY, SAAADI. This CDR3 spans 13 amino acids. Authors' processing steps: Amplification of reference gene primers was used by the study to estimate nucleated cell counts. Data came from immunoSEQ multiplex PCR; TCRdb stores just in-frame clones and leaves some out. From that table come the V and J calls and clone size; the DNA was used to work out D and trimming. The sample shows roughly 120,000 clones, approximately 80% of them seen only once. The rearrangement links TRBV10-2 to TRBJ2-7; 7 bases are shared with TRBD1. This clonotype was obtained from a woman over 75 with active or convalescent COVID-19. Sequencing used peripheral blood. Written as DNA, the CDR3 is TGCGCCAGCAGGGAAACAGGGGCCTACGAGCAGTACTTC. This sequence encodes CASRETGAYEQYF.